This T cell receptor (beta chain) stems from a study of sequential checkpoint blockade in melanoma. Study context: Randomization was 1:1 between first-line nivolumab→ipilimumab and ipilimumab→nivolumab.

The treatment here: randomized to nivolumab then ipilimumab (arm A) or the reverse (arm B). Sequencing used immunoSEQ multiplex PCR; TCRdb keeps in-frame clones, though not all of them. The sample has some 31,000 clones, 70% to 90% seen once. Looked up from germline, CDR1 is SQVTM and CDR2 is ANQGSEA. The CDR3 consists of 15 residues. V was clipped by 0 bases and J by 5 bases; unmatched bases: 6. Sample: CD8+ T cells sorted from blood (inferred from file names), taken from a patient given nivolumab and ipilimumab in sequence. The chain has TRBV29-1 and TRBJ2-2; TRBD1 matches at 7 bases. The TCR sequence derives from a human donor with melanoma. The CDR3 coding sequence is TGCAGCGTTGAAGAGAGGGACAGATCTACCGGGGAGCTGTTTTTT. This sequence encodes CSVEERDRSTGELFF.